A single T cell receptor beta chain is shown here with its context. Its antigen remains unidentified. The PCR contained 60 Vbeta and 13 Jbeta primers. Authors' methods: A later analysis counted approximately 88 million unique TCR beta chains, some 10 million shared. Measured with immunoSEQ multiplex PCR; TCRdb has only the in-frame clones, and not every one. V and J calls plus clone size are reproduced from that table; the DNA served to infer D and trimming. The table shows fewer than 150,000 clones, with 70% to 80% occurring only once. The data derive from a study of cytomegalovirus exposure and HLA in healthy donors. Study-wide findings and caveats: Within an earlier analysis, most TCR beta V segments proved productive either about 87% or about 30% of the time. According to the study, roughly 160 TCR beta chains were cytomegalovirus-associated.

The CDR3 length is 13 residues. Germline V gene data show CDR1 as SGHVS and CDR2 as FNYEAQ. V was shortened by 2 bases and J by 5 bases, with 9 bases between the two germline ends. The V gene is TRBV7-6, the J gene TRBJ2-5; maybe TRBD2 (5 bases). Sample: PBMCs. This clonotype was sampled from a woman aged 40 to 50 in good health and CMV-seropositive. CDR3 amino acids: CASSLRLLETQYF. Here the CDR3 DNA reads TGTGCCAGCAGCTTACGACTATTGGAGACCCAGTACTTC.